What follows is one T cell receptor beta chain and its context. A second PCR of about 7 to 12 cycles used a sample-barcoded 5' primer and a J-beta primer mix. TCRdb reprocessed the 5' RACE reads with MiXCR, giving one entry per CDR3 protein. The sample records about 720,000 distinct CDR3 sequences, more than 20% being singletons. V lost 7 bases, J lost 2 bases, and 6 bases stayed unmatched. The length of the CDR3 is 14 residues. The record originates from a study of blood T cells in healthy people across ages. Each sample yielded at least 6.5 million isolated PBMCs. These data were also filed under a second study, of T cells of mothers and their children. That source reports: The authors used all extracted RNA for cDNA synthesis, at 1.5 ug per 15 ul. The second PCR's M1S primer added sample barcodes and 2-4 random nucleotides. Biologically related mothers and children overlapped slightly more than unrelated pairs, a non-significant difference.

This sequence joins TRBV12-3 or TRBV12-4 and TRBJ2-3, with 7 bases matching TRBD2. What was sequenced was blood. The TCR sequence derives from a boy younger than 18 in good health. This CDR3 is CASKNLAATDTQYF. Here the CDR3 DNA reads TGTGCCAGCAAGAATCTAGCGGCCACAGATACGCAGTATTTT.